A selection of T cell receptor beta chains follows, all from one sample in a study of T cell responses to AZD1222 COVID-19 vaccine. Some clones are missing from TCRdb's copy, which holds only in-frame ones; the method was immunoSEQ multiplex PCR. The sample has around 92,000 clones, roughly 88% seen once. The sample was peripheral blood, taken on day 0 of AZD1222 vaccination. The receptors were gathered from an adult in good health. The CDR3 runs from the conserved cysteine through the conserved F or W. A D gene is named only where the DNA matches it firmly. Expanded clones are given a class, and other clones once, few, many or no size at all.

D gene: .; clone size: .; J gene: TRBJ1-3; V gene: TRBV2; CDR3 length: 12; CDR3 DNA: TGTGCCAGCAGCAAGTCTGGAAACACCATATATTTT; CDR3 protein: CASSKSGNTIYF
D gene: TRBD1; clone size: once; J gene: TRBJ1-3; V gene: TRBV6-5; CDR3 length: 13; CDR3 DNA: TGTGCCAGCATGAGACAGGGTGGCAACACCATATATTTT; CDR3 protein: CASMRQGGNTIYF
D gene: .; clone size: .; J gene: TRBJ1-2; V gene: TRBV12-5; CDR3 length: 16; CDR3 DNA: TGTGCTAGTGGTTTTGAGGTACAAATAGAAGGTGGAGGCTACACCTTC; CDR3 protein: CASGFEVQIEGGGYTF
D gene: .; clone size: once; J gene: TRBJ1-1; V gene: TRBV6-2/TRBV6-3; CDR3 length: 12; CDR3 DNA: TGTGCCAGCAGTTTCATTAGCAGGGAAGCTTTCTTT; CDR3 protein: CASSFISREAFF
D gene: .; clone size: few; J gene: TRBJ2-7; V gene: TRBV11-3; CDR3 length: 14; CDR3 DNA: TGTGCCAGCAGCTTAGATGGGGGATCCTACGAGCAGTACTTC; CDR3 protein: CASSLDGGSYEQYF
D gene: TRBD2; clone size: .; J gene: TRBJ2-2; V gene: TRBV19; CDR3 length: 17; CDR3 DNA: TGTGCCAGTAGGACCGGGACTAGCGGGGAAAACACCGGGGAGCTGTTTTTT; CDR3 protein: CASRTGTSGENTGELFF
D gene: .; clone size: .; J gene: TRBJ2-7; V gene: TRBV28; CDR3 length: 13; CDR3 DNA: TGTGCCAGCAGTTTATCACCTTCCTACGAGCAGTACTTC; CDR3 protein: CASSLSPSYEQYF
D gene: .; clone size: once; J gene: TRBJ2-1; V gene: TRBV4-3; CDR3 length: 14; CDR3 DNA: TGCGCCAGCAAAGAGACGCGGGACTACAATGAGCAGTTCTTC; CDR3 protein: CASKETRDYNEQFF
D gene: .; clone size: .; J gene: TRBJ1-5; V gene: TRBV2; CDR3 length: 14; CDR3 DNA: TGTGCCAGCAGTGACACGACACCCTATCAGCCCCAGCATTTT; CDR3 protein: CASSDTTPYQPQHF
D gene: .; clone size: .; J gene: TRBJ2-7; V gene: TRBV15; CDR3 length: 12; CDR3 DNA: TGTGCCACCAGCAGAGCGGGTTACGAGCAGTACTTC; CDR3 protein: CATSRAGYEQYF
D gene: TRBD1; clone size: .; J gene: TRBJ2-3; V gene: TRBV5-1; CDR3 length: 16; CDR3 DNA: TGCGCCAGCAGCTTGGGGACAGGGGGTCCCACAGATACGCAGTATTTT; CDR3 protein: CASSLGTGGPTDTQYF
D gene: TRBD1; clone size: few; J gene: TRBJ2-5; V gene: TRBV29-1; CDR3 length: 15; CDR3 DNA: TGCAGCGTAGCAAAAACAGGGGGCCTAGGGGAGACCCAGTACTTC; CDR3 protein: CSVAKTGGLGETQYF
D gene: TRBD1; clone size: .; J gene: TRBJ2-1; V gene: TRBV9; CDR3 length: 13; CDR3 DNA: TGTGCCAGCAGCCTTCGGACAGGGCATGAGCAGTTCTTC; CDR3 protein: CASSLRTGHEQFF
D gene: .; clone size: .; J gene: TRBJ2-7; V gene: TRBV18; CDR3 length: 14; CDR3 DNA: TGTGCCAGCTCTGACCTAGGGGGTGTCTACGAGCAGTACTTC; CDR3 protein: CASSDLGGVYEQYF
D gene: TRBD2; clone size: .; J gene: TRBJ2-5; V gene: TRBV10-3; CDR3 length: 14; CDR3 DNA: TGTGCCACTTGGACTAGCGGGGCCAAAGAGACCCAGTACTTC; CDR3 protein: CATWTSGAKETQYF
D gene: .; clone size: .; J gene: TRBJ1-2; V gene: TRBV18; CDR3 length: 13; CDR3 DNA: TGTGCCAGCTCATTGACCCCTAACTATGGCTACACCTTC; CDR3 protein: CASSLTPNYGYTF
D gene: .; clone size: .; J gene: TRBJ1-5; V gene: TRBV6-1; CDR3 length: 17; CDR3 DNA: TGTGCCAGCAGTGAACTATTAATAAGGAGGGGAATTCAGCCCCAGCATTTT; CDR3 protein: CASSELLIRRGIQPQHF
D gene: TRBD1; clone size: .; J gene: TRBJ1-1; V gene: TRBV2; CDR3 length: 14; CDR3 DNA: TGTGCCAGCAGTGCAGACAGGGTGAACACTGAAGCTTTCTTT; CDR3 protein: CASSADRVNTEAFF
D gene: TRBD1; clone size: .; J gene: TRBJ2-3; V gene: TRBV5-1; CDR3 length: 15; CDR3 DNA: TGCGCCAGCAGCTCCAGACAGGGCAGTTACGATACGCAGTATTTT; CDR3 protein: CASSSRQGSYDTQYF
D gene: .; clone size: .; J gene: TRBJ2-1; V gene: TRBV6-2/TRBV6-3; CDR3 length: 16; CDR3 DNA: TGTGCCAGCAGTCTCCCAGGAGGGGGCATCCACAATGAGCAGTTCTTC; CDR3 protein: CASSLPGGGIHNEQFF
D gene: .; clone size: .; J gene: TRBJ2-6; V gene: TRBV10-3; CDR3 length: 16; CDR3 DNA: TGTGCCATCAGTGAGTCGACCAAGAAGGGGGCCAACGTCCTGACTTTC; CDR3 protein: CAISESTKKGANVLTF
D gene: .; clone size: .; J gene: TRBJ1-1; V gene: TRBV15; CDR3 length: 14; CDR3 DNA: TGTGCCACCAGCGGTGACAGAATGAACACTGAAGCTTTCTTT; CDR3 protein: CATSGDRMNTEAFF
D gene: .; clone size: .; J gene: TRBJ1-5; V gene: TRBV19; CDR3 length: 14; CDR3 DNA: TGTGCCAGTAGTGCGGGGGCGGGTAATCAGCCCCAGCATTTT; CDR3 protein: CASSAGAGNQPQHF
D gene: .; clone size: .; J gene: TRBJ1-1; V gene: TRBV19; CDR3 length: 18; CDR3 DNA: TGTGCCAGTAGTATAAATGCCGGGACCCGGGGTTATCGCACTGAAGCTTTCTTT; CDR3 protein: CASSINAGTRGYRTEAFF
D gene: TRBD1; clone size: .; J gene: TRBJ1-1; V gene: TRBV25-1; CDR3 length: 14; CDR3 DNA: TGTGCCAGCAGTGGACGGACAGGGACCACTGAAGCTTTCTTT; CDR3 protein: CASSGRTGTTEAFF
D gene: TRBD1; clone size: .; J gene: TRBJ2-2; V gene: TRBV9; CDR3 length: 15; CDR3 DNA: TGTGCCAGCAGCCCCCGGGGACAGGGGTCCGGGGAGCTGTTTTTT; CDR3 protein: CASSPRGQGSGELFF
D gene: .; clone size: .; J gene: TRBJ2-1; V gene: TRBV11-3; CDR3 length: 14; CDR3 DNA: TGTGCCAGCAGCTTAGAGGGAACCGGCAATGAGCAGTTCTTC; CDR3 protein: CASSLEGTGNEQFF
D gene: TRBD1; clone size: .; J gene: TRBJ1-2; V gene: TRBV5-1; CDR3 length: 15; CDR3 DNA: TGCGCCAGCAGCTCGGGCAGGGGGCTTGGCTATGGCTACACCTTC; CDR3 protein: CASSSGRGLGYGYTF
D gene: .; clone size: .; J gene: TRBJ1-2; V gene: TRBV29-1; CDR3 length: 15; CDR3 DNA: TGCAGCGTTGAAGAATCATACCGGAACCACTATGGCTACACCTTC; CDR3 protein: CSVEESYRNHYGYTF
D gene: .; clone size: .; J gene: TRBJ2-7; V gene: TRBV7-9; CDR3 length: 15; CDR3 DNA: TGTGCCAGCAGCTTAGGCGTCACTTTAGCCTACGAGCAGTACTTC; CDR3 protein: CASSLGVTLAYEQYF
D gene: TRBD1; clone size: once; J gene: TRBJ2-7; V gene: TRBV6-6; CDR3 length: 13; CDR3 DNA: TGTGCCAGCAGCGAAAGGACAGGGAGCGAGCAGTACTTC; CDR3 protein: CASSERTGSEQYF
D gene: TRBD1; clone size: .; J gene: TRBJ2-1; V gene: TRBV6-6; CDR3 length: 14; CDR3 DNA: TGTGCCAGCAGTTACTCGGACAGGGACAATGAGCAGTTCTTC; CDR3 protein: CASSYSDRDNEQFF
D gene: .; clone size: .; J gene: TRBJ1-1; V gene: TRBV5-1; CDR3 length: 13; CDR3 DNA: TGCGCCAGCAGCTTGACAGGGAACACTGAAGCTTTCTTT; CDR3 protein: CASSLTGNTEAFF
D gene: .; clone size: few; J gene: TRBJ2-1; V gene: TRBV11-2; CDR3 length: 14; CDR3 DNA: TGTGCCAGCAGCTTAGATACCACGTACAATGAGCAGTTCTTC; CDR3 protein: CASSLDTTYNEQFF
D gene: .; clone size: .; J gene: TRBJ1-1; V gene: TRBV29-1; CDR3 length: 14; CDR3 DNA: TGCAGCGCTAATGTCCAACAATCGGGAGGGGAAGCTTTCTTT; CDR3 protein: CSANVQQSGGEAFF
D gene: .; clone size: few; J gene: TRBJ1-6; V gene: TRBV5-4; CDR3 length: 14; CDR3 DNA: TGTGCCAGCAGCTTCAGGGAATTTAATTCACCCCTCCACTTT; CDR3 protein: CASSFREFNSPLHF
D gene: .; clone size: .; J gene: TRBJ2-1; V gene: TRBV4-3; CDR3 length: 16; CDR3 DNA: TGCGCCAGCAGCCAAGAGTCGGGGTTGGGGGACAATGAGCAGTTCTTC; CDR3 protein: CASSQESGLGDNEQFF
D gene: .; clone size: .; J gene: TRBJ2-2; V gene: TRBV5-4; CDR3 length: 16; CDR3 DNA: TGTGCCAGCAGCCCGCCAGAGTTCGCGAACACCGGGGAGCTGTTTTTT; CDR3 protein: CASSPPEFANTGELFF
D gene: .; clone size: .; J gene: TRBJ1-1; V gene: TRBV12-3/TRBV12-4; CDR3 length: 13; CDR3 DNA: TGTGCCAGCACCCCCGGAGGGGACACTGAAGCTTTCTTT; CDR3 protein: CASTPGGDTEAFF
D gene: .; clone size: .; J gene: TRBJ2-3; V gene: TRBV21-1; CDR3 length: 15; CDR3 DNA: TGTGATTCCGGGTCGATTGCGGGTCGGACAGATACGCAGTATTTT; CDR3 protein: CDSGSIAGRTDTQYF
D gene: .; clone size: .; J gene: TRBJ1-5; V gene: TRBV6-4; CDR3 length: 14; CDR3 DNA: TGTGCCAGCAGTGACTCGATTTCCAATCAGCCCCAGCATTTT; CDR3 protein: CASSDSISNQPQHF
D gene: TRBD1; clone size: once; J gene: TRBJ1-2; V gene: TRBV19; CDR3 length: 14; CDR3 DNA: TGTGCCAGTAGCTATAACAGGGGTTCGGGGGGCTACACCTTC; CDR3 protein: CASSYNRGSGGYTF
D gene: .; clone size: .; J gene: TRBJ1-3; V gene: TRBV18; CDR3 length: 14; CDR3 DNA: TGTGCCAGCTCACCGGGTTCCGGGGGAAACACCATATATTTT; CDR3 protein: CASSPGSGGNTIYF
D gene: TRBD1; clone size: .; J gene: TRBJ1-5; V gene: TRBV19; CDR3 length: 16; CDR3 DNA: TGTGCCAGTACCCGACAGGGGGCTGGGAGCAATCAGCCCCAGCATTTT; CDR3 protein: CASTRQGAGSNQPQHF
D gene: .; clone size: .; J gene: TRBJ1-4; V gene: TRBV18; CDR3 length: 14; CDR3 DNA: TGTGCCAGCTCACCAAATGAGCCCGGGGAAAAACTGTTTTTT; CDR3 protein: CASSPNEPGEKLFF
D gene: .; clone size: .; J gene: TRBJ1-6; V gene: TRBV7-3; CDR3 length: 14; CDR3 DNA: TGTGCCAGCAGCTTATCAGGGCGGAATTCACCCCTCCACTTT; CDR3 protein: CASSLSGRNSPLHF
D gene: .; clone size: .; J gene: TRBJ2-7; V gene: TRBV11-3; CDR3 length: 13; CDR3 DNA: TGTGCCAGCAGCTTAGGGTCCACCTACGAGCAGTACTTC; CDR3 protein: CASSLGSTYEQYF
D gene: TRBD1; clone size: .; J gene: TRBJ1-2; V gene: TRBV24-1; CDR3 length: 15; CDR3 DNA: TGTGCCACCAGCAAATCGACAGGGGATAACTATGGCTACACCTTC; CDR3 protein: CATSKSTGDNYGYTF